Listed here are 8 T cell receptor beta chains from one sample, sequenced in a study of siplizumab effects on memory and regulatory T cells. The repertoire was sequenced with immunoSEQ multiplex PCR; TCRdb's copy has only in-frame clones and lacks some. The sample lists tens of thousands of clones; approximately 96% were seen once. Sequenced input: naive CD8+ T cells sorted from blood. These receptors originate from a human donor in good health.

The chain carries TRBV30 and TRBJ2-7; 8 nucleotides match TRBD1. Trimming at V came to 2 bases and at J to 3 bases, leaving 3 bases not matched to a gene. Germline assignment: CDR1 GTSNPN and CDR2 SVGIG (reference sequence). CDR3 length: 13 amino acids. The CDR3 region has the DNA TGTGCCTGGAGTACGGGGACAGGCTACGAGCAGTACTTC. This codes for CAWSTGTGYEQYF.

The V call is TRBV6-1, the J call TRBJ2-1; 10 bases agree with TRBD2. This CDR3 is built from 15 residues. The V and J ends lost 7 bases and 3 bases, in that order; junction bases with no gene match: 6. Per germline, CDR1 MNHNS and CDR2 SASEGT. In DNA, the CDR3 is TGTGCCAGCACCGTTAGCGGGGGGCGCTACAATGAGCAGTTCTTC. It encodes CASTVSGGRYNEQFF.

V gene TRBV28 combines with J gene TRBJ1-1; D perhaps matches TRBD1 (5 bases). Germline V lookup: CDR1 MDHEN, CDR2 SYDVKM. This CDR3 is built from 16 residues. V lost 7 bases and J lost 8, with 26 bases in between. The CDR3 protein is CASNTFARGSKVEAFF. For the CDR3, the DNA is TGTGCCAGCAACACCTTCGCCCGGGGGTCGAAAGTGGAAGCTTTCTTT.

The J gene is TRBJ2-5, the V gene TRBV7-8; 10 positions match TRBD2. The CDR3 length is 15 residues. Germline values: CDR1 SGHVS, CDR2 FQNEAQ. The junction had 3 bases not matched to a gene; V was cut back by 3 bases and J by 2 bases. The CDR3 DNA is TGTGCCAGCAGCTTTAGCGGGGGGCTTCAAGAGACCCAGTACTTC. This sequence encodes CASSFSGGLQETQYF. Complete variable domain (other parts from reference TRBV7-8 and TRBJ2-5): GAGVSQSPRYKVAKRGQDVALRCDPISGHVSLFWYQQALGQGPEFLTYFQNEAQLDKSGLPSDRFFAERPEGSVSTLKIQRTQQEDSAVYLCASSFSGGLQETQYFGPGTRLLVL.

The rearrangement links TRBV4-3 to TRBJ1-1; D is uncertain. Trimming stripped 0 bases from V and 8 bases from J, with 16 bases between. The CDR3 is 15 amino acids. Germline CDR1 is LGHNA and CDR2 is YSLEER. Here the CDR3 DNA reads TGCGCCAGCAGCCAAGAACTCTTGGTCGGTGAGGAAGCTTTCTTT. Residues: CASSQELLVGEEAFF.

V usage is TRBV27 and J usage is TRBJ2-7; 7 bases are shared with TRBD1. Trimming took 7 bases from V and 0 from J; bases not matched to a gene: 9. CDR3 size: 15 residues. Germline values: CDR1 MNHEY, CDR2 SMNVEV (reference sequence). Written as DNA, the CDR3 is TGTGCCAGCACCACTACGACAGGGCCCTCCTACGAGCAGTACTTC. It specifies CASTTTTGPSYEQYF.

The V gene is TRBV5-4, the J gene TRBJ2-7; D remains ambiguous. Germline lookup yields CDR1 SGHNT and CDR2 YYREEE (reference sequence). Trimming stripped 2 bases from V and 4 bases from J, with 10 bases between. The CDR3 is 13 amino acids. The CDR3 loop is CASSFVGKYEQYF. As DNA, the CDR3 is TGTGCCAGCAGCTTCGTTGGCAAATACGAGCAGTACTTC. Complete variable domain (other parts from reference TRBV5-4 and TRBJ2-7): ETGVTQSPTHLIKTRGQQVTLRCSSQSGHNTVSWYQQALGQGPQFIFQYYREEENGRGNFPPRFSGLQFPNYSSELNVNALELDDSALYLCASSFVGKYEQYFGPGTRLTVT.

The V call is TRBV11-2, the J call TRBJ2-3, with D hard to call. Per the germline V gene, CDR1 is SGHAT and CDR2 is FQNNGV. This CDR3 is built from 13 residues. Trimming stripped 7 bases from V and 6 bases from J, with 14 bases between. Here the CDR3 reads CASTSRDRDTQYF. The CDR3 DNA is TGTGCCAGCACTTCCCGTGACCGGGATACGCAGTATTTT.